This T cell receptor (beta chain) was sequenced in a study of sequential checkpoint blockade in melanoma. Clones were read by immunoSEQ multiplex PCR, and TCRdb kept only the in-frame ones, dropping some. The table has 15,000 to 20,000 clones, about 69% seen once. Treatment indicated: randomized to nivolumab then ipilimumab (arm A) or the reverse (arm B). Patients had received no earlier DNA-damaging chemotherapy. This CDR3 is built from 14 residues. This receptor was identified in a human donor with melanoma. The chain uses TRBV12-1 and TRBJ2-3; the D call TRBD2 from the table was never checked on the DNA. TRBV12-1 is classified as a pseudogene. The sequences come from tumor tissue (inferred from file names), collected from a patient given nivolumab and ipilimumab in sequence. This CDR3 is CASSVGGLTDTQYF. DNA for the CDR3: TGTGCCAGCAGCGTGGGGGGGCTAACAGATACGCAGTATTTT.